The 5 T cell receptor beta chains presented below share a single source sample, sequenced in a study of blood T cell repertoires in COVID-19. Profiling relied on immunoSEQ multiplex PCR, and the TCRdb table lists in-frame clones only, not all of them. The sample includes about 390,000 clones, approximately 89% of them seen just once. Sequencing was done on a sample of peripheral blood. These receptors came from a woman between 55 and 75 years old with COVID-19, enrolled during active disease.

This clone was detected once. V gene TRBV5-1 combines with J gene TRBJ1-1; D remains unclear. With 0 bases removed from V and 5 bases from J, the gap between germline ends came to 14 bases. The germline V gene has CDR1 SGHRS and CDR2 YFSETQ. This CDR3 contains 15 residues. The CDR3 DNA follows: TGCGCCAGCAGCTTGGGCCCCGGTGTCGGGACTGAAGCTTTCTTT. The encoded protein is CASSLGPGVGTEAFF.

The gene calls are TRBV6-5 and TRBJ2-7; 7 nucleotides match TRBD1. Germline assignment: CDR1 MNHEY and CDR2 SVGAGI. This CDR3 region has 14 residues. The V segment lost 4 bases and the J segment 2 bases; nucleotides outside the gene matches: 5. DNA for the CDR3: TGTGCCAGCAGTTTCCGACAGGGCGCCTACGAGCAGTACTTC. It codes for CASSFRQGAYEQYF.

V and J are TRBV7-9 and TRBJ2-5; 10 nucleotides line up with TRBD2. Germline lookup yields CDR1 SEHNR and CDR2 FQNEAQ (reference sequence). The CDR3 totals 14 residues. With 1 base clipped from V and 4 bases from J, the junction kept 0 bases outside the gene matches. CDR3 sequence (DNA): TGTGCCAGCAGCTTAGGGACTAGCGGAGAGACCCAGTACTTC. Translating it yields CASSLGTSGETQYF.

CDR3 sequence (DNA): TGTGCCAGCAGCTGGGGACAGGGAACCCACAATGAGCAGTTCTTC. It encodes CASSWGQGTHNEQFF. The chain has TRBV11-3 and TRBJ2-1; 9 bases are a match to TRBD1. The germline gives CDR1 SGHNT, CDR2 YENEEA. This CDR3 has 15 residues. The junction had 6 bases not matched to a gene; V was cut back by 4 bases and J by 5 bases.

This clone was counted between two and nine times. This chain joins TRBV2 and TRBJ1-1; TRBD1 aligns across 10 bases. Unmatched junction bases numbered 4, after V lost 7 bases and J lost 5 bases. CDR3 length: 13 residues. Per the germline V gene, CDR1 is SNHLY and CDR2 is FYNNEI. The CDR3 region is CASMGQGRTEAFF. In nucleotides, the CDR3 is TGTGCCAGCATGGGACAGGGGAGGACTGAAGCTTTCTTT.